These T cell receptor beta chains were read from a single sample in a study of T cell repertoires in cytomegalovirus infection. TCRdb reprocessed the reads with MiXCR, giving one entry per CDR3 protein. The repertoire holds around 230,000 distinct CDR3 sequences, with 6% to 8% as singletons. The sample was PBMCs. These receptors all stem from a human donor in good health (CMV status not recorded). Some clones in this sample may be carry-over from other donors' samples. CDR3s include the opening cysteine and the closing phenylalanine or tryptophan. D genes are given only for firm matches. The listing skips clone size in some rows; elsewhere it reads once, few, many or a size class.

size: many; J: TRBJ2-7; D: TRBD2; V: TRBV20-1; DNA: TGCAGTGCAACAAGCGGGGGGGCAGTTGGTCCCCACGAGCAGTACTTC; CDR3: CSATSGGAVGPHEQYF
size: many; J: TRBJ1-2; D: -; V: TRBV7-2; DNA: TGTGCCAGCAGCTTAGGGGGGGCCCGCTATGGCTACACCTTC; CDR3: CASSLGGARYGYTF
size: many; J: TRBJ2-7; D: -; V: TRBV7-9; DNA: TGTGCCAGCAGCTTATCCGACTACGAGCAGTACTTC; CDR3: CASSLSDYEQYF
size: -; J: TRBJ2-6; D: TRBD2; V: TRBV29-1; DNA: TGCAGCGTTGAGCAACCGGGACTAGCGGACTCTGGGGCCAACGTCCTGACTTTC; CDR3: CSVEQPGLADSGANVLTF
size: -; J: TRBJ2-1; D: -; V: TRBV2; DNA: TGTGCCAGCAGTGTGCGGTTCTTC; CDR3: CASSVRFF
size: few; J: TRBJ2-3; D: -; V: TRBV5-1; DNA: TGCGCCAGCAGCTTGGGGGCGGCCCGCACAGATACGCAGTATTTT; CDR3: CASSLGAARTDTQYF
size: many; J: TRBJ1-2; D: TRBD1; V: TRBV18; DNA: TGTGCCAGCTCACCACTGGACAGGGTTGAGGGCTACACCTTC; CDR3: CASSPLDRVEGYTF
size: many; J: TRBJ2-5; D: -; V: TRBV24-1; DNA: TGTGCCACCAGTGATCCCGACAGGTACCAAGAGACCCAGTACTTC; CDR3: CATSDPDRYQETQYF
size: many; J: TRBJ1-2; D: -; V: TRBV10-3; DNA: TGTGCCATCAGTGATGGGGGGCTCAGCTATGGCTACACCTTC; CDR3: CAISDGGLSYGYTF
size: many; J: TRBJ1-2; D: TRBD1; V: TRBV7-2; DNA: TGTGCCAGCAGCCAAACAGGGGGTAGCGGCTACACCTTC; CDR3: CASSQTGGSGYTF
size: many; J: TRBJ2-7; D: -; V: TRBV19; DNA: TGTGCCAGTAGTGACAGCAGACGTTTCTCCCCCTACGAGCAGTACTTC; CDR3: CASSDSRRFSPYEQYF
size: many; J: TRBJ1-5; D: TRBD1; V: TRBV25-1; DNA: TGTGCCAGCCGCGGACAGGGAAGCAATCAGCCCCAGCATTTT; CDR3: CASRGQGSNQPQHF
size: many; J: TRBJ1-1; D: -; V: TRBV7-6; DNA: TGTGCCAGCAGCTTATATCCAATGAACACTGAAGCTTTCTTT; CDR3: CASSLYPMNTEAFF
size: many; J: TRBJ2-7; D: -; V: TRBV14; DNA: TGTGCCAGCAGCCACCCGGGACGGACTGTCGTGGAGCAGTACTTC; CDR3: CASSHPGRTVVEQYF
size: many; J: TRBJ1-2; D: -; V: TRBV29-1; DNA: TGCAGCGTTGAAGATAGGGGGGCCTCTTGGGGCTACACCTTC; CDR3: CSVEDRGASWGYTF
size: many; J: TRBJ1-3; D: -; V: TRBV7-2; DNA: TGTGCCAGCAGCCCCCCCGCGGGGGCTTTTGGAAACACCATATATTTT; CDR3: CASSPPAGAFGNTIYF
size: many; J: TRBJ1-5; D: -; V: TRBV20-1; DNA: TGCAGTGTTCAGACAGGATCCAATCAGCCCCAGCATTTT; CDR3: CSVQTGSNQPQHF
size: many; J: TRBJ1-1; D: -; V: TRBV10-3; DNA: TGTGCCATCAGTCTAGATGGGGAGGCTGAAGCTTTCTTT; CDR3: CAISLDGEAEAFF
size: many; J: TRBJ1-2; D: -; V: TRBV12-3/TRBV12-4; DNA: TGTGCCAGCAGTTATGCAGGGGGCTACACCTTC; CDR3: CASSYAGGYTF
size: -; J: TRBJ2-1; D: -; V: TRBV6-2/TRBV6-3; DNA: TGTGCCAGCGTCTCGGGACGACGCAATGAGCAGTTCTTC; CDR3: CASVSGRRNEQFF
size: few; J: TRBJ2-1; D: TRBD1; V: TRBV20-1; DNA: TGCAGTGCTAGGTCCCAGGGGGTAACCTACAATGAGCAGTTCTTC; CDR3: CSARSQGVTYNEQFF
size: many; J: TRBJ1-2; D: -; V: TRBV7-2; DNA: TGTGCCAGCAGCTTACGAAGGGAGAAGGGAGGCTACACCTTC; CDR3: CASSLRREKGGYTF
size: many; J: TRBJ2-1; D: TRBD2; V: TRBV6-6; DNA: TGTGCCAGCAGTTTAGCGGGGGGGCCGCGAAATGAGCAGTTCTTC; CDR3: CASSLAGGPRNEQFF
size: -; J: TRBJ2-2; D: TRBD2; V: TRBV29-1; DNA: TGCAGCGTTCAACTAGCGGGGGGGAACACCGGGGAGCTGTTTTTT; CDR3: CSVQLAGGNTGELFF
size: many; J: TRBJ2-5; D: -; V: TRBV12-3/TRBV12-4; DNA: TGTGCCACCGCCTTTTACCCCCGGACAGAAGAGACCCAGTACTTC; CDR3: CATAFYPRTEETQYF
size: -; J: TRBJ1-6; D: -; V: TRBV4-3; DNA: TGCGCCAGCAGCATAGGGGCATCGAATAATTCACCCCTCCACTTT; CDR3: CASSIGASNNSPLHF
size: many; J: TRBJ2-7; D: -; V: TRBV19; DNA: TGTGCCAGTAGTCCCCGGACCTACTACGAGCAGTACTTC; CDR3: CASSPRTYYEQYF
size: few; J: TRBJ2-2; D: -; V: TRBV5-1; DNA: TGCGCCAGCAGCTTGGGCCTGGTCGGGGAGCTGTTTTTT; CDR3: CASSLGLVGELFF
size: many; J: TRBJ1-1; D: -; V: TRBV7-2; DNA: TGTGCCAGCAGCGCAGACCCGTTCCGGGACACTGAAGCTTTCTTT; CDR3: CASSADPFRDTEAFF
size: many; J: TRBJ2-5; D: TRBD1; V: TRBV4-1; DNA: TGCGCCAGCAGCCAATCCGGGACAGGGGGCGAGACCCAGTACTTC; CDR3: CASSQSGTGGETQYF
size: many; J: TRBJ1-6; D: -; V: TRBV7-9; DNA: TGTGCCAGCAGCTTCCGAAACAGCCATTCACCCCTCCACTTT; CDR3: CASSFRNSHSPLHF
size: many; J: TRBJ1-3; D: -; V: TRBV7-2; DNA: TGTGCCAGCAGTCGGGACACCTTCTCTGGAAACACCATATATTTT; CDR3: CASSRDTFSGNTIYF
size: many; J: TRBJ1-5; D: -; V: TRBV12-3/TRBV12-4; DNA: TGTGCCAGCAAAAACGGTAATAGCAATCAGCCCCAGCATTTT; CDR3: CASKNGNSNQPQHF
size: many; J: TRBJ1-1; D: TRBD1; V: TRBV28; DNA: TGTGCCAGCACCGAGGGGGCGGGGGGAAACACTGAAGCTTTCTTT; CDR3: CASTEGAGGNTEAFF
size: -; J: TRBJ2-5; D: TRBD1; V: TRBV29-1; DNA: TGCAGCGTGGGGGGACAGGGAAAGGAGACCCAGTACTTC; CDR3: CSVGGQGKETQYF
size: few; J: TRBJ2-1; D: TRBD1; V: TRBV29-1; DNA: TGCAGCGTCGGACAGGACAATGAGCAGTTCTTC; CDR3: CSVGQDNEQFF
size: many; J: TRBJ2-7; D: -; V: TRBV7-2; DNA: TGTGCCAGCAGCGGAGCCTACGAGCAGTACTTC; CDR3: CASSGAYEQYF
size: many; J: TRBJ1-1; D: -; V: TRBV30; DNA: TGTGCCTGGAACGGGGGAGGAGGCACTGAAGCTTTCTTT; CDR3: CAWNGGGGTEAFF
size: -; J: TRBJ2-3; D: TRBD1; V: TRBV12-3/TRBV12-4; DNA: TGTGCCAGCAGTTTTTTACAGGGGGGAGATACGCAGTATTTT; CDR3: CASSFLQGGDTQYF
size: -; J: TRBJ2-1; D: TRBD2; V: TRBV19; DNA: TGTGCCAGTAGTATACCACGGACTAGCACCTACAATGAGCAGTTCTTC; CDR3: CASSIPRTSTYNEQFF
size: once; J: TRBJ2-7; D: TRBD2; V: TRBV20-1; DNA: TGCAGTGCTATCCCCCCCAACAGAGGGAGGGCCTACGAGCAGTACTTC; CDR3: CSAIPPNRGRAYEQYF